The 13 T cell receptor delta chains below all came from one sample that was sequenced in a study of gamma-delta T cells after stem cell transplantation. TCRdb re-called clones from the RT-PCR reads via CATT. The data contain over 8,500 delta-chain clones, over 1% of them singletons. The specimen sequenced was gamma-delta T cells. The receptors originated from a human donor. It is not recorded whose cells these are; they may come from a transplant donor.

In this sample, this clone turned up a few times. A much larger clone differs from this one at a single base, so this may be a read error. Other nucleotide sequences in the sample specify the same CDR3. J is TRDJ1 and V is TRDV2; 8 bases line up with TRDD3. Germline V gene lookup returns CDR1 GEAIGNYY and CDR2 EKD. The CDR3 is made up of 18 amino acids. The CDR3 sequence is CACDTLHTGGASTDKLIF. The CDR3 DNA is TGTGCCTGTGACACCCTTCATACTGGGGGGGCGTCGACCGATAAACTCATCTTC.

V and J are TRDV2 and TRDJ1, with D possibly TRDD3 on 6 matching bases. In germline, CDR1 is GEAIGNYY, CDR2 EKD. Trimming pared 5 bases from V and 4 bases from J, leaving 28 bases between. This CDR3 contains 18 residues. The CDR3 bases are TGTGCCTGTGGCATCCTTACGGGGGAGGGATCCGAGGGCGATAAACTCATCTTT. Its protein is CACGILTGEGSEGDKLIF.

This clone is deemed medium-sized. The chain combines TRDV2 with TRDJ1, with 10 positions matching TRDD3. The trim removed 2 bases at V and 1 base at J, leaving 6 bases unmatched. Germline assignment: CDR1 GEAIGNYY and CDR2 EKD. The CDR3 contains 16 residues. CDR3 protein: CACDNLGDTGTDKLIF. In DNA, the CDR3 is TGTGCCTGTGACAACTTGGGGGATACCGGCACCGATAAACTCATCTTT.

In the case of this clone: Germline and junction disagree at one end, which may indicate a read error. The rearrangement uses TRDV2 and TRDJ3, with TRDD3 identical over 12 bases. CDR3 size: 21 residues. The germline V gene has CDR1 GEAIGNYY and CDR2 EKD. The CDR3 DNA is TGTGCCCGTGACACCGTCCTGGGGGATACGCCCTACTCCTGGGGCACCCGACAGATGTTTTTC. Translating it yields CARDTVLGDTPYSWGTRQMFF.

In this sample, this clone turned up a few times. Given a much more abundant clone one base away, this may be a read error. Other nucleotide sequences in the sample specify the same CDR3. The genes are TRDV2 and TRDJ1; the D is unclear. Per germline, CDR1 GEAIGNYY and CDR2 EKD. The CDR3 runs 15 residues. CDR3 DNA sequence: TGCGCCTGTGACCCTCTCGGAGGACCTGGCGATAAACTCATCTTT. As protein: CACDPLGGPGDKLIF.

This clone was observed a handful of times. The amino acid sequence in TCRdb belongs to a much larger clone and departs from this DNA's translation at residue 5, likely a sequencing read error; the sequence shown is translated from the DNA. The sample carries other DNA sequences with the same CDR3. The genes are TRDV2 and TRDJ1, with 7 bases lining up with TRDD3. With 0 bases clipped from V and 0 bases from J, the junction kept 6 bases outside the gene matches. Germline loops: CDR1 GEAIGNYY, CDR2 EKD. This CDR3 comprises 16 residues. This CDR3 is CACDTLGGSYTDKLIF. CDR3 nucleotides: TGTGCCTGTGACACCCTGGGGGGATCGTACACCGATAAACTCATCTTT.

This clone has only a few counts. This may come from a read error, since a much larger clone is one base off. Distinct nucleotide sequences in the sample also encode this CDR3. The chain has TRDV2 and TRDJ1; D is uncertain. This CDR3 has 15 amino acids. Per germline, CDR1 GEAIGNYY and CDR2 EKD. Trimming stripped 0 bases from V and 1 base from J, with 11 bases between. CDR3 sequence (DNA): TGTGCCTGTGACACCGTCGGATCCGTCACCGATAAACTCATCTTT. Translated: CACDTVGSVTDKLIF.

This clone was recorded a few times. This could be a read error, since a much larger clone is one nucleotide away. The sample carries other DNA sequences with the same CDR3. The genes are TRDV2 and TRDJ1; 13 bases map to TRDD3. Looked up from germline, CDR1 is GEAIGNYY and CDR2 is EKD. The CDR3 has 19 amino acids. The CDR3 here is CACDGVLGDTLRSADKLIF. In DNA form, the CDR3 reads TGTGCCTGTGACGGAGTACTGGGGGATACGCTAAGGAGCGCCGACAAACTCATCTTT.

The rearrangement uses TRDV2 and TRDJ1; 13 bases are shared with TRDD3. This CDR3 is built from 19 residues. Germline assignment: CDR1 GEAIGNYY and CDR2 EKD. After removal of 0 bases from V and 2 bases from J, the junction contained 11 bases not matched to a gene. The CDR3 protein is CACDTVGTGGYGGTDKLIF. CDR3 nucleotide sequence: TGTGCCTGTGACACCGTGGGTACTGGGGGATACGGGGGGACCGATAAACTCATCTTT.

This clone turned up a few times. A read error likely explains this, since a far larger clone differs by one base. The rearrangement links TRDV2 to TRDJ1, with D tentatively TRDD3 (5 bases). CDR1 GEAIGNYY and CDR2 EKD come from the germline V gene. The CDR3 runs to 14 residues. CDR3 amino acids: CACDTILATDKLTF. The CDR3 region has the DNA TGTGCCTGTGACACCATACTGGCCACCGATAAACTCACCTTT.

This clone was seen a handful of times. TCRdb's listed protein matches a much larger clone and diverges from this DNA's translation at residue 3, likely through a read error; the protein shown comes from the DNA. The chain combines TRDV2 with TRDJ2; 8 bases are a match to TRDD3. This CDR3 comprises 16 residues. Looked up from germline, CDR1 is GEAIGNYY and CDR2 is EKD. In DNA, the CDR3 is TGTGCCCGTGACACGATGGGGGATGGTGGGACAGCACAACTCTTCTTT. Translated: CARDTMGDGGTAQLFF.

Note on this clone: One base separates it from a far larger clone, so it is likely a read error. Other nucleotide sequences in the sample specify the same CDR3. The chain has TRDV2 and TRDJ1, with 13 bases identical to TRDD3. The length of the CDR3 is 18 residues. Germline V gives CDR1 GEAIGNYY, CDR2 EKD. CDR3 sequence (DNA): TGCGCCTGTGACCCTATACTGGGGGATACGGCGTGGACCGATAAACTCATCTTT. Its translation: CACDPILGDTAWTDKLIF.

To note about this clone: A read error is likely here: a far larger clone is one base away. V and J are TRDV2 and TRDJ1; TRDD3 aligns across 13 bases. The CDR3 has 23 residues. Germline CDR1 reads GEAIGNYY; CDR2 reads EKD. V lost 3 bases to trimming and J lost 1 base; unmatched junction nucleotides: 25. Here the CDR3 reads CACDSILGDTREGYHQGTDKLIF. CDR3 coding DNA: TGTGCCTGTGACTCAATACTGGGGGATACGCGGGAAGGTTACCATCAAGGCACCGATAAACTCATCTTT.